This is a list of T cell receptor beta chains from one sample in a study of molecular identifiers for immune sequencing clone quantification. TCRdb itself ran the PCR reads through MiXCR, one entry per CDR3 protein. The profile shows under 600,000 distinct CDR3 sequences, 25% of them singletons. Sequencing was done on a sample of naive CD8+ T cells from blood, with Jurkat cell RNA spiked in. These receptors were obtained from a human donor in good health. Some libraries in this study had Jurkat cell RNA spiked in. The CDR3 runs from the conserved cysteine through the conserved F or W. D genes are given only for firm matches. Not all rows give a size; the values are once, few, many and, for expanded clones, a class.

d_call	v_call	clone_size	j_call	cdr3_aa	cdr3_nt
NA	TRBV19	many	TRBJ2-5	CASSRGETQYF	TGTGCCAGCAGTAGGGGGGAGACCCAGTACTTC
NA	TRBV13	many	TRBJ1-1	CASSSGNSNTEAFF	TGTGCCAGCAGCTCTGGTAACAGTAACACTGAAGCTTTCTTT
NA	TRBV7-9	NA	TRBJ2-7	CASTGSALYEQYF	TGTGCCAGCACGGGTAGCGCGCTCTACGAGCAGTACTTC
NA	TRBV9	few	TRBJ2-7	CASSVGDRDPEEQYF	TGTGCCAGCAGCGTAGGGGACCGGGACCCCGAAGAGCAGTACTTC
NA	TRBV28	NA	TRBJ2-1	CASRLFPSGGNEQFF	TGTGCCAGCAGACTGTTCCCATCTGGGGGCAATGAGCAGTTCTTC
NA	TRBV15	NA	TRBJ2-4	CATSSDTLDLAKNIQYF	TGTGCCACCAGCAGTGATACTCTCGATCTAGCCAAAAACATTCAGTACTTC
NA	TRBV29-1	few	TRBJ1-4	CSVEDPTAEKLFF	TGCAGCGTTGAAGACCCGACAGCCGAAAAACTGTTTTTT
NA	TRBV21-1	NA	TRBJ1-1	CASSPGPGGENTEAFF	TGTGCCAGCAGTCCCGGACCCGGCGGGGAGAACACTGAAGCTTTCTTT
NA	TRBV20-1	few	TRBJ2-2	CSAPPSPGTGELFF	TGCAGTGCCCCCCCCTCGCCGGGAACCGGGGAGCTGTTTTTT
NA	TRBV9	many	TRBJ2-1	CASSVSYNEQFF	TGTGCCAGCAGCGTCTCCTACAATGAGCAGTTCTTC
NA	TRBV7-9	few	TRBJ1-1	CASSLPGLTEAFF	TGTGCCAGCAGCTTACCGGGGTTGACTGAAGCTTTCTTT
NA	TRBV7-9	NA	TRBJ1-1	CASSLDGAGNTEAFF	TGTGCCAGCAGCTTAGATGGCGCTGGGAACACTGAAGCTTTCTTT
NA	TRBV5-6	few	TRBJ2-7	CASSPERGYQEQYF	TGTGCCAGCAGCCCCGAGAGGGGGTACCAGGAGCAGTACTTC
TRBD2	TRBV30	few	TRBJ2-7	CAWTSSGSYEQYF	TGTGCCTGGACTTCTAGCGGGAGTTACGAGCAGTACTTC
TRBD1	TRBV19	many	TRBJ2-3	CASSPGTGGTDTQYF	TGCGCCAGCAGCCCCGGGACAGGGGGGACAGATACGCAGTATTTT
NA	TRBV6-5	many	TRBJ1-1	CASRSFYPDTEAFF	TGTGCCAGCAGGTCGTTTTACCCGGACACTGAAGCTTTCTTT
NA	TRBV7-9	NA	TRBJ2-1	CASSFTDTEQFF	TGTGCCAGCAGCTTCACAGACACAGAGCAGTTCTTC
NA	TRBV5-5	NA	TRBJ1-1	CASSRRVEAFF	TGTGCCAGCAGCCGACGGGTTGAAGCTTTCTTT
NA	TRBV27	many	TRBJ1-5	CASSLLSNQPQHF	TGTGCCAGCAGTTTACTAAGCAATCAGCCCCAGCATTTT
NA	TRBV5-5	many	TRBJ2-7	CASSLGHPPSDEQYF	TGTGCCAGCAGCTTGGGACACCCGCCGTCAGACGAGCAGTACTTC
NA	TRBV10-2	few	TRBJ2-2	CASSDYRPGLFF	TGCGCCAGCAGTGACTATCGGCCGGGGCTGTTTTTT
NA	TRBV11-3	NA	TRBJ2-5	CASSPGVGKNQETQYF	TGTGCCAGCAGCCCAGGGGTTGGCAAGAACCAAGAGACCCAGTACTTC
NA	TRBV19	many	TRBJ2-3	CASTPRRASSTDTQYF	TGTGCCAGTACTCCCCGGAGGGCCTCTAGCACAGATACGCAGTATTTT
NA	TRBV5-4	NA	TRBJ2-7	CASSLAGGGNPNYEQYF	TGTGCCAGCAGCTTGGCCGGAGGGGGGAACCCCAACTACGAGCAGTACTTC
TRBD1	TRBV9	few	TRBJ2-2	CASSVEDRANTGELFF	TGTGCCAGCAGCGTAGAGGACAGGGCGAACACCGGGGAGCTGTTTTTT
NA	TRBV12-3/TRBV12-4	many	TRBJ2-5	CASSSWGAQETQYF	TGTGCCAGCAGTAGCTGGGGGGCACAAGAGACCCAGTACTTC
NA	TRBV2	NA	TRBJ2-7	CASTWGTRSYEQYF	TGTGCCAGCACATGGGGGACACGTTCCTACGAGCAGTACTTC
NA	TRBV12-3/TRBV12-4	few	TRBJ1-5	CASSPVAQPQHF	TGTGCCAGCAGCCCTGTGGCGCAGCCCCAGCATTTT
NA	TRBV20-1	many	TRBJ2-7	CSVERSSYEQYF	TGCAGTGTTGAGCGGAGCTCCTACGAGCAGTACTTC
TRBD1	TRBV6-5	many	TRBJ1-1	CASSDRGNTEAFF	TGTGCCAGCTCCGACAGGGGAAACACTGAAGCTTTCTTT
NA	TRBV7-9	many	TRBJ1-5	CASSRSDYQPQHF	TGTGCCAGCAGTAGGTCAGACTATCAGCCCCAGCATTTT
TRBD1	TRBV6-2/TRBV6-3	few	TRBJ2-3	CASANRGTDTQYF	TGTGCCAGCGCAAACAGGGGGACAGATACGCAGTATTTT
NA	TRBV12-3/TRBV12-4	NA	TRBJ2-5	CAGSPWSGREETQYF	TGTGCCGGCAGTCCATGGTCCGGCCGAGAGGAGACCCAGTACTTC
NA	TRBV20-1	NA	TRBJ2-7	CSGSSSDGPYEQYF	TGCAGTGGCAGTAGTTCGGACGGACCCTACGAGCAGTACTTC
NA	TRBV9	NA	TRBJ1-2	CASSRGAGSDGGYTF	TGTGCCAGCAGCCGCGGGGCAGGGTCGGACGGTGGCTACACCTTC
NA	TRBV13	few	TRBJ2-7	CASSSSGPEQYF	TGTGCCAGCAGCTCCTCGGGCCCCGAGCAGTACTTC
TRBD1	TRBV19	NA	TRBJ2-3	CASSTPGDDRADTQYF	TGTGCCAGTAGTACACCCGGGGACGACAGGGCCGATACGCAGTATTTT
TRBD1	TRBV6-2/TRBV6-3	many	TRBJ2-7	CASSPQGADEQYF	TGTGCCAGCAGTCCCCAGGGGGCGGACGAGCAGTACTTC
NA	TRBV7-9	few	TRBJ2-3	CASSLELAFTDTQYF	TGTGCCAGCAGCTTGGAGCTAGCGTTTACAGATACGCAGTATTTT
NA	TRBV4-3	NA	TRBJ2-7	CASSQDWTPPSYEQYF	TGCGCCAGCAGCCAAGATTGGACCCCTCCTTCCTACGAGCAGTACTTC
NA	TRBV6-6	many	TRBJ2-5	CASSYQETQYF	TGTGCCAGCAGCTACCAAGAGACCCAGTACTTC
TRBD1	TRBV6-5	few	TRBJ2-7	CASYAPGGTGLGEQYF	TGTGCCAGCTACGCCCCAGGGGGGACAGGTCTAGGGGAGCAGTACTTC
TRBD1	TRBV5-3	NA	TRBJ2-3	CASSLGQGEMDTQYF	TGTGCCAGCAGCTTGGGACAGGGGGAGATGGATACGCAGTATTTT
TRBD1	TRBV5-1	NA	TRBJ2-3	CASSLGPTGVIATDTQYF	TGCGCCAGCAGCTTGGGACCCACAGGGGTGATAGCCACAGATACGCAGTATTTT
NA	TRBV14	few	TRBJ2-7	CASSQDLREQYF	TGTGCCAGCAGCCAAGATCTACGCGAGCAGTACTTC
NA	TRBV6-2/TRBV6-3	many	TRBJ1-1	CASRMTGNTEAFF	TGTGCCAGCAGGATGACAGGGAACACTGAAGCTTTCTTT
NA	TRBV12-3/TRBV12-4	NA	TRBJ2-1	CASSFGGGDEQFF	TGTGCCAGCAGTTTCGGAGGGGGAGATGAGCAGTTCTTC
NA	TRBV30	many	TRBJ2-7	CAWSEGPYEQYF	TGTGCCTGGAGTGAGGGTCCCTACGAGCAGTACTTC
NA	TRBV9	NA	TRBJ1-4	CASSAQGSEKLFF	TGTGCCAGCAGCGCCCAGGGAAGCGAAAAACTGTTTTTT
TRBD1	TRBV7-9	few	TRBJ2-7	CASSGTGQGSHEQYF	TGTGCCAGCAGCGGGACGGGACAGGGGTCCCACGAGCAGTACTTC
NA	TRBV7-9	few	TRBJ1-6	CASSLLQSFYNSPLHF	TGTGCCAGCAGCTTGTTACAGAGCTTCTATAATTCACCCCTCCACTTT
NA	TRBV5-1	NA	TRBJ2-7	CASSLGALNYEQYF	TGCGCCAGCAGCTTGGGGGCCCTAAACTACGAGCAGTACTTC